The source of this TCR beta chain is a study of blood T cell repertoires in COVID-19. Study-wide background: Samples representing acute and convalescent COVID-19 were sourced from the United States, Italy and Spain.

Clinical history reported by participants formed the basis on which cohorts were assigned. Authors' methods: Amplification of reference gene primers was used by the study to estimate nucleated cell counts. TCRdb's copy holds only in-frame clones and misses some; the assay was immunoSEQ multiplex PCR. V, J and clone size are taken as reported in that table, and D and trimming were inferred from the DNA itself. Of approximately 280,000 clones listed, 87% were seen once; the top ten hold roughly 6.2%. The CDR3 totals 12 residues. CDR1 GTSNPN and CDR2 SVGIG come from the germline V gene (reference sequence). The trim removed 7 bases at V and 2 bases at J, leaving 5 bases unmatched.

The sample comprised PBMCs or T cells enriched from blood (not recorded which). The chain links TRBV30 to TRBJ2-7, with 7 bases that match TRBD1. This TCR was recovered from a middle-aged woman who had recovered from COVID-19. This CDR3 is CAYTTGTYEQYF. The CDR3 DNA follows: TGTGCCTATACGACAGGGACCTACGAGCAGTACTTC.